This T cell receptor beta chain is from a study of T cell responses to AZD1222 COVID-19 vaccine. Data came from immunoSEQ multiplex PCR; TCRdb stores just in-frame clones and leaves some out. The table includes roughly 170,000 clones, about 90% detected once. Trimming took 0 bases from V and 7 from J; bases not matched to a gene: 4. Per the germline V gene, CDR1 is SGDLS and CDR2 is YYNGEE. This CDR3 comprises 15 residues. Details on this clone: Its antigen is currently unknown.

Findings and limits, study-wide: Across the whole spike, CD4 TCRs peaked at regions 160-218 and 743-854. At baseline, seropositivity was found in only six or seven AZD1222 recipients.

The source was peripheral blood, collected on day 0 of AZD1222 vaccination. The source of this sequence is an adult in good health. V and J are TRBV9 and TRBJ1-6; the match to TRBD1 covers 7 bases. The CDR3 loop is CASSVAGTANSPLHF. The CDR3 nucleotides read TGTGCCAGCAGCGTAGCCGGGACAGCAAATTCACCCCTCCACTTT.